These T cell receptor beta chains were read from a single sample in a study of blood T cell repertoires in COVID-19. Assay used: immunoSEQ multiplex PCR; TCRdb lists only in-frame clones, some missing. Counted here are 200,000 to 250,000 clones, around 90% occurring once; the ten biggest clones make up 0.85% to 0.9%. Sample: PBMCs or T cells enriched from blood (not recorded which). The receptors here all came from a man aged 45-65 years who had been exposed to COVID-19. CDR3s include the opening cysteine and the closing phenylalanine or tryptophan. A D gene is named only where the DNA matches it firmly. Some rows mark clone size as missing; the rest say once, few, many or name a class of expanded clone.

NA TRBJ1-2 TRBD1 TRBV28 CASIPRDRDSRGYTF TGTGCCAGCATACCACGAGACAGGGATTCGCGCGGCTACACCTTC
NA TRBJ2-4 TRBD1 TRBV18 CASSPPQGLLAKNIQYF TGTGCCAGCTCACCACCACAGGGGCTATTAGCCAAAAACATTCAGTACTTC
NA TRBJ1-1 NA TRBV11-2 CASSPNRDDAFF TGTGCCAGCAGCCCAAACAGGGACGACGCTTTCTTT
NA TRBJ2-1 NA TRBV28 CASSLHGYEQFF TGTGCCAGCAGTCTCCATGGCTATGAGCAGTTCTTC
NA TRBJ1-5 TRBD1 TRBV10-3 CAISDRGTTFNQPQHF TGTGCCATCAGTGACAGGGGGACCACTTTCAATCAGCCCCAGCATTTT
NA TRBJ2-3 NA TRBV18 CASSTDGQPTTDTQYF TGTGCCAGCTCAACCGATGGACAGCCTACCACAGATACGCAGTATTTT
NA TRBJ1-6 NA TRBV19 CASAGSGSPLHF TGTGCCAGCGCCGGATCGGGTTCACCCCTCCACTTT
NA TRBJ2-1 NA TRBV9 CASSVGGAGGNEQFF TGTGCCAGCAGCGTAGGCGGGGCAGGGGGCAATGAGCAGTTCTTC
NA TRBJ1-6 TRBD1 TRBV5-4 CASSSGGTGAGNSPLHF TGTGCCAGCAGCTCCGGAGGGACAGGGGCAGGTAATTCACCCCTCCACTTT
NA TRBJ2-6 TRBD1 TRBV10-3 CAISAGQGATGANVLTF TGTGCCATCAGTGCCGGACAGGGGGCGACTGGGGCCAACGTCCTGACTTTC
NA TRBJ1-6 NA TRBV28 CASSLLQGSYNSPLHF TGTGCCAGCAGTTTATTGCAGGGTTCCTATAATTCACCCCTCCACTTT
NA TRBJ1-5 TRBD1 TRBV5-4 CASSTTGVDSNQPQHF TGTGCCAGCAGCACCACAGGGGTCGATAGCAATCAGCCCCAGCATTTT
NA TRBJ1-1 NA TRBV18 CASSPGTGGEAFF TGTGCCAGCTCACCAGGGACGGGGGGTGAAGCTTTCTTT
NA TRBJ1-1 NA TRBV21-1 CASNSWNTEAFF TGTGCCAGCAACTCATGGAACACTGAAGCTTTCTTT
NA TRBJ1-5 TRBD1 TRBV9 CASSVGTGAYQPQHF TGTGCCAGCAGCGTAGGAACAGGGGCGTATCAGCCCCAGCATTTT
few TRBJ1-2 NA TRBV28 CASSFFGVYYGYTF TGTGCCAGCAGTTTTTTCGGGGTTTACTATGGCTACACCTTC
NA TRBJ2-7 TRBD1 TRBV3-1/TRBV3-2 CASSRQGLSLNEQYF TGTGCCAGCAGCCGACAGGGTTTATCCTTGAACGAGCAGTACTTC
NA TRBJ1-2 NA TRBV29-1 CSGGSADGYTF TGCAGCGGGGGTTCGGCGGATGGCTACACCTTC
few TRBJ2-5 TRBD2 TRBV4-1 CASSPLWGSGDIQGETQYF TGCGCCAGCAGCCCCCTCTGGGGTAGCGGGGACATCCAGGGAGAGACCCAGTACTTC
NA TRBJ1-1 NA TRBV27 CASSGVVGEGNTEAFF TGTGCCAGCAGCGGGGTAGTAGGGGAGGGGAACACTGAAGCTTTCTTT
NA TRBJ2-3 TRBD2 TRBV18 CASSLSRLAGTDTQYF TGTGCCAGCTCACTATCCAGACTAGCGGGAACGGATACGCAGTATTTT
NA TRBJ1-1 NA TRBV6-2/TRBV6-3 CASSDQRSTEAFF TGTGCCAGCAGTGATCAACGGAGCACTGAAGCTTTCTTT
NA TRBJ1-1 TRBD1 TRBV15 CATSSHRGTEAFF TGTGCCACCAGCAGCCACAGGGGCACTGAAGCTTTCTTT
NA TRBJ1-6 NA TRBV10-3 CAISEEVSSYNSPLHF TGTGCCATCAGTGAGGAGGTGAGCTCCTATAATTCACCCCTCCACTTT
NA TRBJ1-5 TRBD1 TRBV6-5 CASSWTGNQPQHF TGTGCCAGCAGCTGGACAGGGAATCAGCCCCAGCATTTT
few TRBJ2-2 TRBD1 TRBV14 CASSPDRGHTGELFF TGTGCCAGCAGCCCGGACAGGGGTCACACCGGGGAGCTGTTTTTT